One and the same sample provided the 19 T cell receptor beta chains below, sequenced in a study of memory CD4+ T cells and cytomegalovirus serostatus. The table came from immunoSEQ multiplex PCR; TCRdb's copy has only in-frame clones and leaves some out. The data show some 52,000 clones, under 80% seen once. The sort gate was single viable CD3+CD4+CD8-CD45RO+ cells for memory CD4+ T cells. Source material: memory CD4+ T cells from blood. Receptors were obtained from an adult in good health and CMV-seronegative.

V gene TRBV9 combines with J gene TRBJ2-5, with D possibly TRBD2 on 6 matching bases. The ends were cut back, 4 bases at V and 4 bases at J, with 17 bases in the middle. Per germline, CDR1 SGDLS and CDR2 YYNGEE. The CDR3 extends over 15 amino acids. CDR3: CASSPHTDYRETQYF. In DNA, the CDR3 is TGTGCCAGCAGCCCACACACGGACTATCGAGAGACCCAGTACTTC.

The chain employs TRBV5-8 and TRBJ2-7; no firm D call. In germline, CDR1 is SGHTS, CDR2 YDEGEE. CDR3 length: 12 amino acids. The germline V and J ends were trimmed by 6 bases and 3 bases, with 10 bases remaining between them. The CDR3 sequence is CASTPDLYEQYF. CDR3 DNA: TGTGCCAGCACCCCCGACCTCTACGAGCAGTACTTC.

The J gene is TRBJ1-2, the V gene TRBV29-1; D gene uncertain. Germline V gives CDR1 SQVTM, CDR2 ANQGSEA. The CDR3 spans 14 residues. Trimming stripped 4 bases from V and 1 base from J, with 13 bases between. This chain's CDR3 is CSVGGGGFNYGYTF. The CDR3 DNA follows: TGCAGCGTTGGGGGTGGTGGTTTTAACTATGGCTACACCTTC.

This clone was observed a few times. This chain joins TRBV7-6 and TRBJ2-2, with 8 bases aligning to TRBD1. The length of the CDR3 is 20 residues. Germline V gene sequence: CDR1 SGHVS, CDR2 FNYEAQ. After removal of 2 bases from V and 5 bases from J, the junction contained 19 bases not matched to a gene. The CDR3 DNA reads as TGTGCCAGCAGCTTAAAATGGGATTCCCCCGGGACAGGTGTTACCGGGGAGCTGTTTTTT. Its translation is CASSLKWDSPGTGVTGELFF.

In its sample, this clone was seen once. The gene calls are TRBV6-5 and TRBJ2-2, with D maybe TRBD1 (8 bases). In germline, CDR1 is MNHEY, CDR2 SVGAGI. V lost 1 base and J 4 bases, leaving 10 bases between the germline ends. This CDR3 is 15 amino acids long. CDR3 amino acids: CASSYYRGGTGELFF. In nucleotides, the CDR3 is TGTGCCAGCAGTTACTACAGGGGGGGCACCGGGGAGCTGTTTTTT.

The gene calls are TRBV6-1 and TRBJ1-1; possibly TRBD1 for D (5 bases). CDR3 length: 13 residues. Per the germline V gene, CDR1 is MNHNS and CDR2 is SASEGT. Trimming pared 2 bases from V and 7 bases from J, leaving 11 bases between. The CDR3 DNA reads TGTGCCAGCAGTGAAAGTGATGGGGGTGAAGCTTTCTTT. Translation gives CASSESDGGEAFF.

The rearrangement links TRBV10-3 to TRBJ1-1; a possible D gene is TRBD1 (5 bases). V lost 5 bases to trimming and J lost 4 bases, with 23 bases between them. In germline, CDR1 is ENHRY, CDR2 SYGVKD. The CDR3 is 17 residues long. The CDR3 sequence is CAISPWGTRGRVTEAFF. CDR3 DNA: TGTGCCATCAGTCCGTGGGGCACTCGGGGTCGGGTCACTGAAGCTTTCTTT.

This chain links TRBV7-2 with TRBJ2-5; 12 bases agree with TRBD2. Germline CDR1 and CDR2: SGHTA and FQGNSA. With 5 bases clipped from V and 10 bases from J, the junction kept 8 bases outside the gene matches. The CDR3 is made up of 14 amino acids. The DNA for the CDR3 is TGTGCCAGCAGCACCCCTAGCGGGGGGGCGGGCCAGTACTTC. It specifies CASSTPSGGAGQYF. The variable domain in full, with the rest retrieved from reference TRBV7-2 and TRBJ2-5, is GAGVSQSPSNKVTEKGKDVELRCDPISGHTALYWYRQSLGQGLEFLIYFQGNSAPDKSGLPSDRFSAERTGGSVSTLTIQRTQQEDSAVYLCASSTPSGGAGQYFGPGTRLLVL.

J is TRBJ2-5 and V is TRBV5-6, with TRBD2 matching over 8 bases. There are 17 residues in the CDR3. Germline CDR1 SGHDT, CDR2 YYEEEE. V lost 0 bases, J lost 3 bases, and 10 bases stayed unmatched. CDR3 nucleotide sequence: TGTGCCAGCAGCTTGGTGAGCGGGGGCTCGGGGGAAGAGACCCAGTACTTC. This codes for CASSLVSGGSGEETQYF.

This chain links TRBV5-4 with TRBJ1-4, with 8 bases that match TRBD1. Germline CDR1 reads SGHNT; CDR2 reads YYREEE (reference sequence). CDR3 length: 17 amino acids. The trim removed 4 bases at V and 5 bases at J, leaving 13 bases unmatched. The CDR3 loop is CASSPRPGQEGNEKLFF. For the CDR3, the DNA is TGTGCCAGCAGCCCGCGGCCGGGACAGGAAGGAAATGAAAAACTGTTTTTT. Full variable domain (rest looked up from reference TRBV5-4 and TRBJ1-4): ETGVTQSPTHLIKTRGQQVTLRCSSQSGHNTVSWYQQALGQGPQFIFQYYREEENGRGNFPPRFSGLQFPNYSSELNVNALELDDSALYLCASSPRPGQEGNEKLFFGSGTQLSVL.

The chain combines TRBV2 with TRBJ1-5; perhaps TRBD1 as D (6 bases). CDR3 length: 13 residues. V lost 7 bases to trimming and J lost 4 bases, with 11 bases between them. CDR1 is SNHLY and CDR2 is FYNNEI in the germline V gene. The CDR3 protein is CASIGDTNQPQHF. The CDR3 bases are TGTGCCAGCATCGGGGACACAAATCAGCCCCAGCATTTT.

This clone has more than one count but fewer than ten. This chain connects TRBV29-1 to TRBJ2-7; D not resolved. The CDR3 has 11 residues. CDR1 and CDR2 from the germline V gene are SQVTM and ANQGSEA. V shed 2 bases and J shed 3 bases, with 5 bases lying between them. The CDR3 bases are TGCAGCGTTGAACACAACTACGAGCAGTACTTC. Protein sequence: CSVEHNYEQYF.

CDR3 residues: CASSLGQGFEKLFF. CDR3 bases: TGTGCCAGCAGTTTAGGGCAGGGCTTTGAAAAACTGTTTTTT. The chain carries TRBV28 and TRBJ1-4; D might be TRBD1 (5 bases). CDR3 size: 14 residues. The germline V and J ends were trimmed by 2 bases and 7 bases, with 11 bases remaining between them. Per the germline V gene, CDR1 is MDHEN and CDR2 is SYDVKM.

The sample holds a few counts of this clone. The gene calls are TRBV4-1 and TRBJ1-1, with D possibly matching TRBD1 (6 bases). Germline V lookup: CDR1 MGHRA, CDR2 YSYEKL. The CDR3 has 14 amino acids. The V and J ends lost 4 bases and 4 bases respectively, with 13 bases between them. CDR3 region: CASSRGGLGTEAFF. The CDR3 nucleotides are TGCGCCAGCAGCCGAGGGGGATTGGGCACTGAAGCTTTCTTT.

The chain carries TRBV30 and TRBJ2-5; TRBD1 or TRBD2 may be the D gene (6 bases each). CDR3 size: 13 residues. Germline lookup yields CDR1 GTSNPN and CDR2 SVGIG (reference sequence). The germline V and J ends were trimmed by 2 bases and 4 bases, with 11 bases remaining between them. The CDR3 reads CAWSWGAPETQYF. For the CDR3, the DNA is TGTGCCTGGAGTTGGGGGGCACCAGAGACCCAGTACTTC.

This chain joins TRBV6-1 and TRBJ2-2; 7 bases line up with TRBD2. The V and J ends lost 8 bases and 0 bases, in that order; junction bases with no gene match: 6. This CDR3 region has 15 residues. Germline V gene sequence: CDR1 MNHNS, CDR2 SASEGT. The CDR3 nucleotides are TGTGCCAGCTGCAGCGGGGACGCGAACACCGGGGAGCTGTTTTTT. It is translated as CASCSGDANTGELFF.

This sequence joins TRBV28 and TRBJ1-3; 10 bases match TRBD1. The length of the CDR3 is 16 residues. V was clipped by 7 bases and J by 4 bases; unmatched bases: 10. In germline, CDR1 is MDHEN, CDR2 SYDVKM. The CDR3 sequence: CASIDTGTGAGNTIYF. The CDR3, as DNA: TGTGCCAGCATCGACACCGGGACAGGGGCCGGAAACACCATATATTTT.

This clone has just a few counts. The chain has TRBV4-1 and TRBJ1-2; a possible D gene is TRBD1 (5 bases). CDR1 is MGHRA and CDR2 is YSYEKL in the germline V gene. The CDR3 covers 17 residues. V lost 4 bases and J lost 0, with 18 bases in between. CDR3 sequence reads: CASSPRLSRGPNYGYTF. CDR3 bases: TGCGCCAGCAGCCCAAGGCTTTCAAGGGGTCCTAACTATGGCTACACCTTC.

The chain joins TRBV5-1 to TRBJ2-3, with 10 bases matching TRBD2. J was trimmed by 3 bases and V by 5 bases; bases with no gene match: 6. Germline V lookup: CDR1 SGHRS, CDR2 YFSETQ. CDR3 length equals 15 residues. CDR3 residues: CASRPGTSVTDTQYF. The CDR3 coding sequence is TGCGCCAGCAGACCTGGGACTAGCGTAACAGATACGCAGTATTTT.